This TCR beta chain was profiled in a study of T cells in Graves' hyperthyroidism and ophthalmopathy. Amplified TCR beta CDR3 regions derived from RNA transcripts. HTBI primers were employed in a first-round RT-PCR of the TCR CDR3. MiXCR was run by TCRdb on the multiplex PCR reads, yielding one entry per CDR3 protein. The data contain approximately 640,000 distinct CDR3 sequences, roughly a sixth of them singletons. Germline values: CDR1 MNHEY, CDR2 SMNVEV (reference sequence). V was trimmed by 4 bases and J by 3 bases, leaving 16 bases between them. The CDR3 runs 16 residues. Whole-study results and caveats: Through a model of 13 V-J features, ophthalmopathy was separated from stable hyperthyroidism. The model identified upcoming ophthalmopathy a median roughly 6.5 months ahead of onset.

The table lists this clonotype with many counts. Its antigen is currently unknown. The sequencing sample was made of blood. This TCR derives from a man between 45 and 60 years old with Graves' hyperthyroidism. J is TRBJ1-5 and V is TRBV27; perhaps TRBD1 as D (6 bases). CDR3 amino acids: CASSSRGLTSNQPQHF. CDR3 DNA sequence: TGTGCCAGCAGTTCCAGGGGTCTCACTTCCAATCAGCCCCAGCATTTT.